These T cell receptor beta chains were read from a single sample in a study of blood T cells in healthy people across ages. TCRdb re-analysed the 5' RACE reads in MiXCR, keeping a single row per CDR3 protein. The top ten clones hold 15% to 25% of a sample with 700,000 to 1,000,000 distinct CDR3 sequences, more than 40% of them seen once. Material for sequencing was blood. The receptors originated from a man aged 55 to 70 in good health. The CDR3 runs from the conserved cysteine through the conserved F or W. A D gene is named only where the DNA matches it firmly. Clone size is given for some rows only: seen once, a few or many times, or a class if the clone is expanded.

J	D	V	size	CDR3	DNA
TRBJ2-7	-	TRBV4-3	few	CASSQEVGRGATYEQYF	TGCGCCAGCAGCCAAGAGGTTGGTAGAGGGGCTACCTACGAGCAGTACTTC
TRBJ2-2	-	TRBV4-3	-	CASSQDRIQGVSTGELFF	TGCGCCAGCAGCCAAGATCGGATACAGGGAGTAAGCACCGGGGAGCTGTTTTTT
TRBJ1-2	-	TRBV27	-	CASSPVTEKNYGYTF	TGTGCCAGCAGTCCGGTGACAGAGAAGAACTATGGCTACACCTTC
TRBJ2-1	-	TRBV20-1	-	CSARDNRGPYNEQFF	TGCAGTGCTAGAGATAATCGGGGCCCCTACAATGAGCAGTTCTTC
TRBJ2-4	-	TRBV6-5	-	CASSFTSEHIQYF	TGTGCCAGCAGTTTCACGTCAGAACACATTCAGTACTTC
TRBJ2-5	-	TRBV11-2	-	CASSPPTGLETQYF	TGTGCCAGCAGCCCCCCCACAGGGTTGGAGACCCAGTACTTC
TRBJ1-6	-	TRBV7-2	-	CASSLGVYNSPLHF	TGTGCCAGCAGCTTAGGAGTTTATAATTCACCCCTCCACTTT
TRBJ2-1	TRBD2	TRBV4-1	many	CASSQELGSGLYNEQFF	TGCGCCAGCAGCCAAGAATTGGGTAGCGGGCTTTACAATGAGCAGTTCTTC
TRBJ2-4	TRBD2	TRBV5-1	many	CASSLQGLGQNIQYF	TGCGCCAGCAGCCTCCAGGGACTAGGCCAAAACATTCAGTACTTC
TRBJ1-1	-	TRBV10-3	few	CAIGGGVNTEAFF	TGTGCCATCGGGGGTGGGGTGAACACTGAAGCTTTCTTT
TRBJ2-7	TRBD1	TRBV6-5	-	CASSKRDRGYEQYF	TGTGCCAGCAGTAAGCGGGACAGGGGTTACGAGCAGTACTTC
TRBJ2-3	-	TRBV4-3	-	CASSQDPPGRLDTQYF	TGCGCCAGCAGCCAAGATCCTCCGGGACGACTGGATACGCAGTATTTT
TRBJ2-7	-	TRBV5-1	-	CASSTPNGPTYEQYF	TGCGCCAGCAGTACCCCGAATGGCCCTACCTACGAGCAGTACTTC
TRBJ2-7	TRBD1	TRBV20-1	few	CSARDRRQGYEQYF	TGCAGTGCTAGAGATCGGCGACAGGGATACGAGCAGTACTTC
TRBJ2-5	-	TRBV10-3	few	CAIRREGVQETQYF	TGTGCCATCAGGAGGGAGGGGGTCCAAGAGACCCAGTACTTC
TRBJ2-3	-	TRBV7-9	few	CASSPASANTIIPDTQYF	TGTGCCAGCAGTCCGGCCAGCGCTAACACCATCATCCCAGATACGCAGTATTTT
TRBJ2-2	TRBD1	TRBV28	once	CASSPQDRETGELFF	TGTGCCAGCAGTCCACAGGACAGGGAGACCGGGGAACTGTTTTTT
TRBJ2-2	TRBD1	TRBV10-3	many	CAISEYRGTDTGELFF	TGTGCCATCAGTGAATACAGGGGTACGGACACCGGGGAGCTGTTTTTT
TRBJ1-1	-	TRBV12-3/TRBV12-4	few	CASIIYGDLNTEAFF	TGTGCCAGCATCATTTACGGGGACCTGAACACTGAAGCTTTCTTT
TRBJ1-1	-	TRBV7-2	-	CASSPRYSSPGTEAFF	TGTGCCAGCAGCCCAAGATACAGCTCTCCGGGCACTGAAGCTTTCTTT
TRBJ1-2	TRBD1	TRBV3-1	-	CASSQVPDRGQDGYTF	TGTGCCAGCAGCCAAGTCCCGGACAGGGGGCAGGATGGCTACACCTTC
TRBJ2-6	-	TRBV6-2/TRBV6-3	few	CASSYGPPAANVLTF	TGTGCCAGCAGTTACGGTCCTCCAGCGGCCAACGTCCTGACTTTC
TRBJ2-7	-	TRBV6-2/TRBV6-3	few	CASSYNSGRLFYEQYF	TGTGCCAGCAGTTACAACTCCGGGCGGTTATTCTACGAGCAGTACTTC
TRBJ1-2	TRBD1	TRBV11-3	-	CASSPQGAHYGYTF	TGTGCCAGCAGCCCCCAGGGGGCCCACTATGGCTACACCTTC
TRBJ2-4	-	TRBV12-3/TRBV12-4	-	CASSFEDGPIAKNIQYF	TGTGCCAGCAGTTTCGAAGACGGACCGATAGCCAAAAACATTCAGTACTTC
TRBJ2-1	-	TRBV29-1	few	CSVERVYNEQFF	TGCAGCGTTGAGAGGGTCTACAATGAGCAGTTCTTC
TRBJ2-5	-	TRBV20-1	-	CSARTGGGETQYF	TGCAGTGCTAGAACGGGGGGCGGGGAGACCCAGTACTTC
TRBJ1-4	-	TRBV12-3/TRBV12-4	few	CASSPAAWTNEKLFF	TGTGCCAGCAGTCCCGCCGCGTGGACTAATGAAAAACTGTTTTTT
TRBJ2-5	TRBD1	TRBV12-3/TRBV12-4	-	CASSATLGTGSNEQYF	TGTGCCAGCAGTGCTACCCTAGGGACAGGGTCAAATGAGCAGTACTTC
TRBJ2-5	TRBD2	TRBV6-5	-	CASSRSQRGWRETQYF	TGTGCCAGCAGCCGATCTCAGCGGGGGTGGAGGGAGACCCAGTACTTC
TRBJ2-7	-	TRBV20-1	-	CSGTGLYEQYF	TGCAGTGGGACGGGACTTTACGAGCAGTACTTC
TRBJ2-4	TRBD2	TRBV4-1	once	CASSQVLAGTVQYF	TGCGCCAGCAGCCAAGTACTAGCGGGGACTGTGCAGTACTTC
TRBJ2-1	-	TRBV9	-	CASSAGEGAILDEQFF	TGTGCCAGCAGCGCGGGAGAGGGGGCGATTTTGGATGAGCAGTTCTTC
TRBJ2-3	-	TRBV7-2	-	CASSYSGPFTDTQYF	TGTGCCAGCAGCTATAGCGGACCCTTCACAGATACGCAGTATTTT
TRBJ2-1	TRBD2	TRBV20-1	-	CSAYLAVSGVGNEQFF	TGCAGTGCCTACCTGGCGGTTAGCGGGGTCGGGAATGAGCAGTTCTTC
TRBJ1-6	-	TRBV7-9	-	CASSPQGYNSPLHF	TGTGCCAGCAGCCCACAGGGCTATAATTCACCCCTCCACTTT
TRBJ1-2	-	TRBV20-1	-	CSGTRGGDYGYTF	TGCAGTGGCACTAGGGGAGGAGACTATGGCTACACCTTC
TRBJ1-2	-	TRBV6-5	few	CASSYAAGAYGYTF	TGTGCCAGCAGTTACGCGGCAGGGGCCTATGGCTACACCTTC
TRBJ2-3	-	TRBV15	few	CATSRDRGPTRTDTQYF	TGTGCCACCAGCAGAGACCGGGGGCCGACACGCACAGATACGCAGTATTTT
TRBJ2-3	-	TRBV7-2	-	CASSRDGGTSTDTQYF	TGTGCCAGCAGCCGCGATGGCGGGACTAGCACAGATACGCAGTATTTT
TRBJ2-1	-	TRBV29-1	few	CSALNRDTVGNEQFF	TGCAGCGCCCTCAACCGGGACACAGTAGGCAATGAGCAGTTCTTC
TRBJ1-4	TRBD1	TRBV27	-	CASSPTGGYSEKLFF	TGTGCCAGCAGCCCTACAGGGGGGTATAGTGAAAAACTGTTTTTT
TRBJ2-1	-	TRBV6-5	-	CASSQQGGGNEQFF	TGTGCCAGCAGTCAACAGGGCGGGGGCAATGAGCAGTTCTTC